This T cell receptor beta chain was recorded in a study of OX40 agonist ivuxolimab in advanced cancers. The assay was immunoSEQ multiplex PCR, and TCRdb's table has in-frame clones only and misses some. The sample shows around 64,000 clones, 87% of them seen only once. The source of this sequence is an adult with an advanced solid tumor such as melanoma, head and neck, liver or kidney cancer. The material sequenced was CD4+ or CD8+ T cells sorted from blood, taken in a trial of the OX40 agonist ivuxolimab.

CDR3 region: CASSLVRGGEVEETQYF. The DNA of the CDR3 is TGTGCCAGCAGCTTAGTTAGAGGGGGAGAGGTTGAGGAGACCCAGTACTTC. This chain joins TRBV7-6 and TRBJ2-5; tentative D call: TRBD1 (6 bases). Trimming pared 1 base from V and 5 bases from J, leaving 20 bases between. The CDR3 extends over 17 amino acids. Germline assignment: CDR1 SGHVS and CDR2 FNYEAQ. Drawing the rest from reference TRBV7-6 and TRBJ2-5, the complete variable domain is GAGVSQSPRYKVTKRGQDVALRCDPISGHVSLYWYRQALGQGPEFLTYFNYEAQQDKSGLPNDRFSAERPEGSISTLTIQRTEQRDSAMYRCASSLVRGGEVEETQYFGPGTRLLVL.